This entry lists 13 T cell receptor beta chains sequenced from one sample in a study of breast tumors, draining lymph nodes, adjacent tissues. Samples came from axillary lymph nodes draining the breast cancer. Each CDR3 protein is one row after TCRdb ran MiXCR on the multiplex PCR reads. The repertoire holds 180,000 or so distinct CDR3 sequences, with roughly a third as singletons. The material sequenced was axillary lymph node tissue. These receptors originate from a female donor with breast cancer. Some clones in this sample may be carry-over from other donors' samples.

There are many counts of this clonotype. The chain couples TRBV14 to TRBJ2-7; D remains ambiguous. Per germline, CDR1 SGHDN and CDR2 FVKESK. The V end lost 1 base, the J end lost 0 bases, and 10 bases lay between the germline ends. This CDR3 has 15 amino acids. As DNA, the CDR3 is TGTGCCAGCAGCCAAGGGCATCCGAGCTCCTACGAGCAGTACTTC. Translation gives CASSQGHPSSYEQYF.

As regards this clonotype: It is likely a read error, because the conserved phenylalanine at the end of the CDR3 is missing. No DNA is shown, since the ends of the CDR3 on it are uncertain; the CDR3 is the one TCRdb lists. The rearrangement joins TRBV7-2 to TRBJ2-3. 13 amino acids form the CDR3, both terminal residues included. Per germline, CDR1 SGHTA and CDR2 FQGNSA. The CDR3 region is CASSLLAQIRSQS.

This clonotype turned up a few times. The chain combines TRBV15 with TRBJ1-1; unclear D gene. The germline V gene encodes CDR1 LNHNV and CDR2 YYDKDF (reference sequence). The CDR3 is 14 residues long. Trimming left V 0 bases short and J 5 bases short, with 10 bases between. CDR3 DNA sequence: TGTGCCACCAGCAGAGATTGGCAGATGACTGAAGCTTTCTTT. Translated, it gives CATSRDWQMTEAFF.

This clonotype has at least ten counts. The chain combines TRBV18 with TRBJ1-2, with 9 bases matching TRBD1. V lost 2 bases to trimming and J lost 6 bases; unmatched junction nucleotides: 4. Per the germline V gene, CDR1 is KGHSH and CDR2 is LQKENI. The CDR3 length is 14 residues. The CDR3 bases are TGTGCCAGCTCACCAAACAGGGGGCACGATGGCTACACCTTC. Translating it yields CASSPNRGHDGYTF. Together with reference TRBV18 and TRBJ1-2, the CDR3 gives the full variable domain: NAGVMQNPRHLVRRRGQEARLRCSPMKGHSHVYWYRQLPEEGLKFMVYLQKENIIDESGMPKERFSAEFPKEGPSILRIQQVVRGDSAAYFCASSPNRGHDGYTFGSGTRLTVV.

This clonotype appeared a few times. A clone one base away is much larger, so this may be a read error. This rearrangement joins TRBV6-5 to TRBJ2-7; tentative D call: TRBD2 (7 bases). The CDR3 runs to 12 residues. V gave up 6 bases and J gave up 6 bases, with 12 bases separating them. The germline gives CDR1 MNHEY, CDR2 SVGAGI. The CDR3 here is CASRRGATEQYF. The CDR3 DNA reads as TGTGCCAGCAGACGGGGGGCGACCGAGCAGTACTTC.

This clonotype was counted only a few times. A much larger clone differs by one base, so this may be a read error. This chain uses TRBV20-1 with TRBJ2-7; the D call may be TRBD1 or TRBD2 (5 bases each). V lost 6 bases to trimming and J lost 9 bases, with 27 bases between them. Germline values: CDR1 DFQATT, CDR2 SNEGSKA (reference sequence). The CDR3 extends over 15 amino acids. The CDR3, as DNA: TGCAGTGCGGCCCCCGGTTCCCGGGACGCTGAGGGGCAGTACTTC. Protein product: CSAAPGSRDAEGQYF.

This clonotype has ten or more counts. The CDR3 spells CASSESVGSIQYF. CDR3 DNA sequence: TGCGCCAGCAGTGAGTCGGTGGGGAGCATTCAGTACTTC. This sequence joins TRBV10-1 and TRBJ2-4; D is perhaps TRBD2 (5 bases). V was clipped by 0 bases and J by 9 bases, with 9 bases between them. Germline V gives CDR1 WNHNN, CDR2 SYGVQD (reference sequence). The CDR3 contains 13 residues.

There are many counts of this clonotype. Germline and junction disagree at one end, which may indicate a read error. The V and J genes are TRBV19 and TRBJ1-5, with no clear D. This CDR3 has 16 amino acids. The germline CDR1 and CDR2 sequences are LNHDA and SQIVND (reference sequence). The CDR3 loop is CANSTRVTRGNQPQHF. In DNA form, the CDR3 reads TGTGCCAATAGTACTAGGGTAACTCGTGGCAATCAGCCCCAGCATTTT.

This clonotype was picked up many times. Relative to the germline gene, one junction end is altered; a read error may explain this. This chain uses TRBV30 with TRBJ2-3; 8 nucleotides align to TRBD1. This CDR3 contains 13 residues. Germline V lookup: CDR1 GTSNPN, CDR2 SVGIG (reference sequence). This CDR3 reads CAWLVDRTGPRSF. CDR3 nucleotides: TGTGCCTGGCTAGTCGACCGGACAGGGCCGCGAAGTTTT.

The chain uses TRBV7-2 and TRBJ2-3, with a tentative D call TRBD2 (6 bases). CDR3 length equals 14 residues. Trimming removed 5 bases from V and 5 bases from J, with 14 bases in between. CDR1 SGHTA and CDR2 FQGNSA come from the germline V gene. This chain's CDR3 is CASSLRGTGDTQYF. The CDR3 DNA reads TGTGCCAGCAGCCTCCGCGGGACTGGAGATACGCAGTATTTT.

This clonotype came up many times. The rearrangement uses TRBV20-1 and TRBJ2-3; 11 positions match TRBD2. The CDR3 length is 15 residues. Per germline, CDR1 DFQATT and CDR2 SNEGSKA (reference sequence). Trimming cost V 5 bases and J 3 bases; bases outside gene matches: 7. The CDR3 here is CSALIAGGPTDTQYF. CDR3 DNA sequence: TGCAGTGCTTTAATAGCGGGAGGGCCGACAGATACGCAGTATTTT.

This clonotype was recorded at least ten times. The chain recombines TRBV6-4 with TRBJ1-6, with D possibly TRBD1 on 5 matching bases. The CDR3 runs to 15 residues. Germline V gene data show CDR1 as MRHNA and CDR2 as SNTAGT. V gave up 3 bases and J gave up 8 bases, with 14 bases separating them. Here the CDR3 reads CASSDENRGDSPLHF. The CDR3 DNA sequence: TGTGCCAGCAGTGATGAAAATCGAGGGGATTCACCCCTCCACTTT.

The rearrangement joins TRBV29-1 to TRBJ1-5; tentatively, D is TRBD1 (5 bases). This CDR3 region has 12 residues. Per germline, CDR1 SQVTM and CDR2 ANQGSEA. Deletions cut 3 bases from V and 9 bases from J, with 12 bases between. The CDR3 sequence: CSVEVSGAPQHF. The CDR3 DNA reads TGCAGCGTTGAGGTTTCTGGGGCGCCCCAGCATTTT.